One and the same sample provided the 19 T cell receptor beta chains below, sequenced in a study of cytomegalovirus exposure and HLA in healthy donors. Clones were read by immunoSEQ multiplex PCR, and TCRdb kept only the in-frame ones, dropping some. This sample has 100,000 to 150,000 clones, with more than 95% found just once. Source material: PBMCs. The receptors were sampled from a man aged 18 to 29 in good health and CMV-seronegative.

This chain connects TRBV5-1 to TRBJ2-7; D is ambiguous. CDR3 length: 14 amino acids. Germline CDR1 is SGHRS and CDR2 is YFSETQ. V dropped 0 bases and J dropped 2 bases, with 9 bases sitting between them. The CDR3 sequence: CASSLAEPTYEQYF. The CDR3 nucleotides read TGCGCCAGCAGCTTGGCCGAGCCAACCTACGAGCAGTACTTC. The full variable domain, rest sourced from reference TRBV5-1 and TRBJ2-7, is KAGVTQTPRYLIKTRGQQVTLSCSPISGHRSVSWYQQTPGQGLQFLFEYFSETQRNKGNFPGRFSGRQFSNSRSEMNVSTLELGDSALYLCASSLAEPTYEQYFGPGTRLTVT.

The V and J genes are TRBV18 and TRBJ1-1; TRBD1 matches at 7 bases. V trimming: 5 bases; J trimming: 0 bases; junction bases outside the gene matches: 6. The length of the CDR3 is 15 residues. The germline V gene encodes CDR1 KGHSH and CDR2 LQKENI. CDR3 loop: CASSLGGGLNTEAFF. The CDR3 bases are TGTGCCAGCTCATTAGGGGGCGGACTGAACACTGAAGCTTTCTTT. Complete variable domain (other parts from reference TRBV18 and TRBJ1-1): NAGVMQNPRHLVRRRGQEARLRCSPMKGHSHVYWYRQLPEEGLKFMVYLQKENIIDESGMPKERFSAEFPKEGPSILRIQQVVRGDSAAYFCASSLGGGLNTEAFFGQGTRLTVV.

The rearrangement links TRBV7-8 to TRBJ2-3, with 13 bases matching TRBD2. V trimming: 3 bases; J trimming: 5 bases; junction bases outside the gene matches: 8. Germline CDR1 SGHVS, CDR2 FQNEAQ. CDR3 length: 17 amino acids. The CDR3 loop reads CASSFRTSGSIGDTQYF. The CDR3 region has the DNA TGTGCCAGCAGCTTTAGGACTAGCGGGAGTATCGGAGATACGCAGTATTTT.

This chain connects TRBV6-1 to TRBJ2-7; a weak D match, TRBD2 (6 bases). The V gene lost 4 bases and the J gene lost 2 bases, with 15 bases spanning the gap. Germline V lookup: CDR1 MNHNS, CDR2 SASEGT. The CDR3 extends over 15 amino acids. CDR3 in DNA: TGTGCCAGCAGTGCAGTTCCGGGACTCACCTACGAGCAGTACTTC. It encodes CASSAVPGLTYEQYF.

J is TRBJ2-2 and V is TRBV27, with no clear D. The length of the CDR3 is 16 residues. V was cut by 6 bases and J by 1 base, with 15 bases left in between. Per germline, CDR1 MNHEY and CDR2 SMNVEV (reference sequence). The CDR3 coding sequence is TGTGCCAGCAGCTCCTCGCGTGTTTTGAACACCGGGGAGCTGTTTTTT. It encodes CASSSSRVLNTGELFF.

This clone was seen a single time. The V gene is TRBV6-6, the J gene TRBJ2-5; a possible D gene is TRBD1 (5 bases). The CDR3 is 15 residues long. Germline V gene lookup returns CDR1 MNHNY and CDR2 SVGAGI (reference sequence). V was shortened by 5 bases and J by 2 bases, with 15 bases between the two germline ends. CDR3 sequence (DNA): TGTGCCAGCAGTGGTTATATGGACACACAAGAGACCCAGTACTTC. Translation gives CASSGYMDTQETQYF.

The CDR3 DNA follows: TGTGCCAGTAGTATCGGACAGTTCTACGAGCAGTACTTC. It codes for CASSIGQFYEQYF. The rearrangement joins TRBV19 to TRBJ2-7; D may be TRBD1 (6 bases). V was pared by 3 bases and J by 3 bases, with 9 bases between. This CDR3 region has 13 residues. The germline gives CDR1 LNHDA, CDR2 SQIVND (reference sequence).

The chain uses TRBV20-1 and TRBJ1-2; a possible D gene is TRBD1 (5 bases). In germline, CDR1 is DFQATT, CDR2 SNEGSKA (reference sequence). The germline V and J ends were trimmed by 3 bases and 6 bases, with 8 bases remaining between them. The CDR3 sequence is 11 residues long. The CDR3 coding sequence is TGCAGTGCTAGCCCAGGGCATGGCTACACCTTC. It yields the protein CSASPGHGYTF.

The J gene is TRBJ2-5, the V gene TRBV29-1, with a weak D call TRBD1 (7 bases). Trimming took off 4 bases at V and 4 bases at J, with 16 bases between the two ends. The CDR3 has 14 amino acids. Germline assignment: CDR1 SQVTM and CDR2 ANQGSEA. CDR3 residues: CSVGRRGRVETQYF. CDR3 sequence (DNA): TGCAGCGTTGGGAGGAGGGGGCGCGTAGAGACCCAGTACTTC.

The rearrangement uses TRBV9 and TRBJ1-2; D might be TRBD1 (6 bases). Germline V gives CDR1 SGDLS, CDR2 YYNGEE. V was trimmed by 3 bases and J by 7 bases, leaving 7 bases between them. The CDR3 consists of 11 residues. The CDR3 bases are TGTGCCAGCAGCGCCAGGGGTGGCTACACCTTC. Translation: CASSARGGYTF. Based on the CDR3 plus reference TRBV9 and TRBJ1-2, the full variable domain is DSGVTQTPKHLITATGQRVTLRCSPRSGDLSVYWYQQSLDQGLQFLIQYYNGEERAKGNILERFSAQQFPDLHSELNLSSLELGDSALYFCASSARGGYTFGSGTRLTVV.

The V gene is TRBV7-3, the J gene TRBJ2-5; D gene uncertain. Germline V gene sequence: CDR1 SGHTA, CDR2 FQGTGA. The CDR3 runs to 13 residues. Trimming removed 4 bases from V and 5 bases from J, with 11 bases in between. CDR3 DNA: TGTGCCAGCAGCTCCTCCCCGTCCGAGACCCAGTACTTC. It yields the protein CASSSSPSETQYF.

The chain's CDR3 is CASSQINRGDEQYF. CDR3 bases: TGCGCCAGCAGCCAGATCAACAGGGGCGACGAGCAGTACTTC. This chain uses TRBV4-1 with TRBJ2-7, with 7 bases lining up with TRBD1. V lost 3 bases and J lost 5; bases outside the gene matches: 7. This CDR3 spans 14 amino acids. Germline loops: CDR1 MGHRA, CDR2 YSYEKL.

This chain connects TRBV9 to TRBJ2-7; 10 nucleotides match TRBD2. The length of the CDR3 is 14 residues. The V segment lost 1 base and the J segment 6 bases; nucleotides outside the gene matches: 4. Germline V CDR1 and CDR2: SGDLS, YYNGEE. As DNA, the CDR3 is TGTGCCAGCAGCGTATCTAGCGGGAGTTCCGAGCAGTACTTC. Its translation: CASSVSSGSSEQYF.

V is TRBV5-4 and J is TRBJ2-5; 7 bases map to TRBD2. V lost 5 bases, J lost 5 bases, and 12 bases stayed unmatched. CDR3 size: 15 residues. Per the germline V gene, CDR1 is SGHNT and CDR2 is YYREEE (reference sequence). The CDR3 reads CASSYQWEGWETQYF. The CDR3 region has the DNA TGTGCCAGCAGTTACCAGTGGGAGGGGTGGGAGACCCAGTACTTC. Full variable domain (outside the CDR3, taken from reference TRBV5-4 and TRBJ2-5): ETGVTQSPTHLIKTRGQQVTLRCSSQSGHNTVSWYQQALGQGPQFIFQYYREEENGRGNFPPRFSGLQFPNYSSELNVNALELDDSALYLCASSYQWEGWETQYFGPGTRLLVL.

This sequence joins TRBV4-2 and TRBJ2-7; D unresolved. Germline-derived CDR1 and CDR2 are LGHNA and YNFKEQ. The V gene lost 3 bases and the J gene lost 2 bases, with 8 bases spanning the gap. The CDR3 length is 13 residues. In nucleotides, the CDR3 is TGTGCCAGCAGCCAGCCCGGTACCTACGAGCAGTACTTC. This gives the protein CASSQPGTYEQYF.

DNA of the CDR3: TGTGCCAGCAGCTCGACAGGGGATGGGGAGACCCAGTACTTC. Translated, it gives CASSSTGDGETQYF. The V and J genes are TRBV13 and TRBJ2-5, with 8 bases that match TRBD1. This CDR3 has 14 residues. V shed 4 bases and J 5 bases; nucleotides not matched to a gene: 6. Germline loops: CDR1 PRHDT, CDR2 FYEKMQ (reference sequence).

The chain has TRBV25-1 and TRBJ1-1; D uncertain. Trimming removed 2 bases at V and 4 bases at J, with 11 bases between. The CDR3 extends over 14 amino acids. Germline V CDR1 and CDR2: MGHDK, SYGVNS. The CDR3 is CASSEVAAGTEAFF. The DNA of the CDR3 is TGTGCCAGCAGTGAAGTGGCAGCGGGCACTGAAGCTTTCTTT.

This chain connects TRBV6-5 to TRBJ1-1, with 7 bases lining up with TRBD1. The CDR3 is 15 amino acids. The V and J ends lost 0 bases and 4 bases, in that order; junction bases with no gene match: 5. Germline lookup yields CDR1 MNHEY and CDR2 SVGAGI. The CDR3 spells CASSYSTGAVTEAFF. CDR3 nucleotide sequence: TGTGCCAGCAGTTACTCCACAGGGGCGGTCACTGAAGCTTTCTTT.

The V gene is TRBV27, the J gene TRBJ1-2; D uncertain. Trimming left V 5 bases short and J 1 base short, with 14 bases between. Germline V gives CDR1 MNHEY, CDR2 SMNVEV (reference sequence). The length of the CDR3 is 15 residues. As DNA, the CDR3 is TGTGCCAGCAGTCCACCGGACTTCCTTAACTATGGCTACACCTTC. Amino acids: CASSPPDFLNYGYTF.